These T cell receptor beta chains were read from a single sample in a study of blood T cell repertoires in COVID-19. Sequenced by immunoSEQ multiplex PCR; TCRdb stores in-frame clones only, minus some. Here the sample spans about 26,000 clones, 90% being singletons. The sample comprised peripheral blood. Receptors originate from a man in his 70s with acute or convalescent COVID-19. Both conserved end residues are part of each CDR3. The D gene is left open where the match is weak. For some rows the clone size is stated as once, few or many, or as a class when expanded; others skip it.

>once|TRBJ1-5|NA|TRBV4-1
TGCGCCAGCAGCCAACAGCGAAGTCAGCCCCAGCATTTT
CASSQQRSQPQHF
>NA|TRBJ1-1|TRBD1|TRBV3-1/TRBV3-2
TGTGCCAGCAGCCTTACTACAGGGGGAGATACTGAAGCTTTCTTT
CASSLTTGGDTEAFF
>NA|TRBJ2-1|TRBD2|TRBV25-1
TGTGCCAGCAGTGCCCAAACCCGACTAGCGGGAGATAATGAGCAGTTCTTC
CASSAQTRLAGDNEQFF
>once|TRBJ1-6|NA|TRBV18
TGTGCCAGCTCACCGACAGCAACCAATTCACCCCTCCACTTT
CASSPTATNSPLHF
>NA|TRBJ2-2|NA|TRBV5-1
TGCGCCAGCAGCTCACAGGGAGTGGGGACCGGGGAGCTGTTTTTT
CASSSQGVGTGELFF
>NA|TRBJ2-5|NA|TRBV7-2
TGTGCCAGCAGCTTAGCGGGCAGGGTGGAGACCCAGTACTTC
CASSLAGRVETQYF
>NA|TRBJ1-2|NA|TRBV27
TGTGCCAGCGGCCGGGACAAAGTCTATGGCTACACCTTC
CASGRDKVYGYTF